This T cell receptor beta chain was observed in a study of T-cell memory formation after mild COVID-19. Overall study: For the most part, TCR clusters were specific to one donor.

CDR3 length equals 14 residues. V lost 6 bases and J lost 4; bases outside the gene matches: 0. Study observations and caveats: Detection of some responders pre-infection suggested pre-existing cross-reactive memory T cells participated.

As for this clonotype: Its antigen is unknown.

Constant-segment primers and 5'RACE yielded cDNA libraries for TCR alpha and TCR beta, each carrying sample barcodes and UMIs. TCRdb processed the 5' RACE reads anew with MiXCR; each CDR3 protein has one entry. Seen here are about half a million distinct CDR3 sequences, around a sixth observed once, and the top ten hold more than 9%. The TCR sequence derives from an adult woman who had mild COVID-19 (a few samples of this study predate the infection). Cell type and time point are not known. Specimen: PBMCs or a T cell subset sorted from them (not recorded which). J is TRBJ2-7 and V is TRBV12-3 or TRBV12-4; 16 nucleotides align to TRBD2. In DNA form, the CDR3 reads TGTGCCAGCAGGGGACTAGCGGGAGGGTACGAGCAGTACTTC. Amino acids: CASRGLAGGYEQYF.